Below are 9 T cell receptor beta chains sequenced from a single sample in a study of shared clonotypes between healthy human individuals. Measured with immunoSEQ multiplex PCR; TCRdb has only the in-frame clones, and not every one. The table shows 1.6 million or so clones, with less than 99% occurring only once. The sequencing input was naive CD4+ T cells sorted from blood. The subset denotes: CD45RA+ positively selected. All receptors derive from a man aged 25-40 years in good health.

The genes are TRBV18 and TRBJ2-5; perhaps TRBD2 as D (5 bases). The V gene lost 6 bases and the J gene lost 1 base, with 6 bases spanning the gap. CDR1 and CDR2 (germline): KGHSH, LQKENI. This CDR3 spans 12 amino acids. CDR3 in amino acids: CASSEGQETQYF. DNA for the CDR3: TGTGCCAGCTCTGAGGGCCAAGAGACCCAGTACTTC.

The chain is built from TRBV27 and TRBJ2-3, with TRBD2 identical over 11 bases. The CDR3 runs 15 residues. The trim removed 11 bases at V and 2 bases at J, leaving 9 bases unmatched. The germline V gene has CDR1 MNHEY and CDR2 SMNVEV (reference sequence). CDR3 residues: CAVSISGRATDTQYF. The CDR3 nucleotides are TGTGCCGTCTCCATTAGCGGGAGGGCCACAGATACGCAGTATTTT.

The CDR3 loop reads CASSLRGGDGYTF. The CDR3 DNA follows: TGTGCCAGCAGCTTGAGAGGGGGAGATGGCTACACCTTC. The V and J genes are TRBV5-6 and TRBJ1-2, with D perhaps matching TRBD1 (6 bases). Germline loops: CDR1 SGHDT, CDR2 YYEEEE. Trimming took off 1 base at V and 6 bases at J, with 10 bases between the two ends. This CDR3 is built from 13 residues.

To note about this clone: This sample includes further DNA sequences coding for the same CDR3. V is TRBV15 and J is TRBJ2-3; D perhaps matches TRBD2 (6 bases). This CDR3 region has 14 residues. CDR1 is LNHNV and CDR2 is YYDKDF in the germline V gene (reference sequence). Trimming removed 1 base at V and 6 bases at J, with 11 bases between. CDR3 in amino acids: CATSRGGGTDTQYF. The CDR3, as DNA: TGTGCCACCAGCAGAGGTGGAGGGACCGATACGCAGTATTTT.

CDR3 coding DNA: TGCGCCAGCAGCTTGGCTTCTAGCGGGGGTGCCTACGAGCAGTACTTC. Its translation is CASSLASSGGAYEQYF. The gene calls are TRBV5-1 and TRBJ2-7, with 10 positions matching TRBD2. J gave up 2 bases and V 0 bases, and 5 bases lay outside the gene matches. Per the germline V gene, CDR1 is SGHRS and CDR2 is YFSETQ. This CDR3 region has 16 residues.

The chain couples TRBV5-1 to TRBJ1-4; D gene uncertain. This CDR3 has 16 residues. The germline V gene has CDR1 SGHRS and CDR2 YFSETQ. Trimming removed 1 base from V and 3 bases from J, with 13 bases in between. The CDR3 bases are TGCGCCAGCAGCTTGTACCTGGACGGGCCTAATGAAAAACTGTTTTTT. It encodes CASSLYLDGPNEKLFF.

The chain couples TRBV25-1 to TRBJ1-1; maybe TRBD1 (5 bases). The CDR3 is 14 amino acids. The V end was cut by 3 bases, the J end by 4 bases, with 12 bases between. Germline CDR1 is MGHDK and CDR2 is SYGVNS. CDR3 in DNA: TGTGCCAGCAGTGAGTCAGGGAGGACCACTGAAGCTTTCTTT. Translation: CASSESGRTTEAFF.

The chain is built from TRBV28 and TRBJ1-5; D is ambiguous. There are 12 residues in the CDR3. Germline loops: CDR1 MDHEN, CDR2 SYDVKM. V lost 4 bases to trimming and J lost 4 bases, with 5 bases between them. The CDR3 nucleotides read TGTGCCAGCAGTTCTCAGAATCAGCCCCAGCATTTT. This encodes CASSSQNQPQHF.

CDR3 sequence: CASSFTGGRYNEQFF. DNA of the CDR3: TGTGCCAGCAGCTTCACGGGAGGGCGTTACAATGAGCAGTTCTTC. The J gene is TRBJ2-1, the V gene TRBV5-4, with 8 nucleotides matching TRBD2. V lost 2 bases to trimming and J lost 4 bases; unmatched junction nucleotides: 5. This CDR3 region has 15 residues. The germline gives CDR1 SGHNT, CDR2 YYREEE (reference sequence).